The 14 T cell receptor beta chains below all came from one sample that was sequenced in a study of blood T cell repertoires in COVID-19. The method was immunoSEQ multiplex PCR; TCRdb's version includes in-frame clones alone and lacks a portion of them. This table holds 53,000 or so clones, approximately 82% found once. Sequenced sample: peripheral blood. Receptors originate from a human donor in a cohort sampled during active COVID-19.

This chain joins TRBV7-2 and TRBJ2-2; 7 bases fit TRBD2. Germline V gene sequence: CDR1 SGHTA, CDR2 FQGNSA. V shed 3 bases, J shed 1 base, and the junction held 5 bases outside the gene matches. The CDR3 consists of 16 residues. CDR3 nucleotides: TGTGCCAGCAGCTTTATGACTAGCCGGAACACCGGGGAGCTGTTTTTT. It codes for CASSFMTSRNTGELFF. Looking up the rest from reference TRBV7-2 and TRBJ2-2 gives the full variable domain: GAGVSQSPSNKVTEKGKDVELRCDPISGHTALYWYRQSLGQGLEFLIYFQGNSAPDKSGLPSDRFSAERTGGSVSTLTIQRTQQEDSAVYLCASSFMTSRNTGELFFGEGSRLTVL.

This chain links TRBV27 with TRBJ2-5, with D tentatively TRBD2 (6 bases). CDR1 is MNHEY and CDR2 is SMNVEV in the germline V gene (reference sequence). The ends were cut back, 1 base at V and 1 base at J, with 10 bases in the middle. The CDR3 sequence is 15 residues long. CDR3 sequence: CASSLLPSVQETQYF. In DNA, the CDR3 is TGTGCCAGCAGTTTATTACCTAGCGTCCAAGAGACCCAGTACTTC.

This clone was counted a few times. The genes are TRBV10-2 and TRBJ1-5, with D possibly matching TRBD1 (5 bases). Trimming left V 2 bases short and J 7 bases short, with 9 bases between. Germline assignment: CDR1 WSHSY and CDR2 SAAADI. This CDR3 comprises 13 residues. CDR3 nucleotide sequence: TGCGCCAGCAGTGAGGGGGCAAGGCAGCCCCAGCATTTT. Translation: CASSEGARQPQHF.

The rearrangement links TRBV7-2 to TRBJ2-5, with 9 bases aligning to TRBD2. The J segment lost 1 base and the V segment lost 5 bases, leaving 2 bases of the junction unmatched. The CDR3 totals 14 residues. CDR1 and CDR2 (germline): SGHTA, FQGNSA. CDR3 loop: CASSPSGTQETQYF. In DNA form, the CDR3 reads TGTGCCAGCAGCCCTAGCGGGACCCAAGAGACCCAGTACTTC.

The CDR3, as DNA: TGTGCCAGCTCACCACCGGGGAAGGGGCGGGAGACCCAGTACTTC. The encoded protein is CASSPPGKGRETQYF. V and J are TRBV18 and TRBJ2-5, with a tentative D call TRBD1 (5 bases). Per the germline V gene, CDR1 is KGHSH and CDR2 is LQKENI. The CDR3 length is 15 residues. V was clipped by 0 bases and J by 5 bases, with 13 bases between them.

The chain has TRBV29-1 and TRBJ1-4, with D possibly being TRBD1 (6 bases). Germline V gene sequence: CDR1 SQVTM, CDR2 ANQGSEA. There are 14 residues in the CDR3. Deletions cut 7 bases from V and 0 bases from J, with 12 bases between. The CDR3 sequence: CSARQGSTNEKLFF. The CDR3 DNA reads TGCAGCGCTAGGCAGGGGTCAACTAATGAAAAACTGTTTTTT.

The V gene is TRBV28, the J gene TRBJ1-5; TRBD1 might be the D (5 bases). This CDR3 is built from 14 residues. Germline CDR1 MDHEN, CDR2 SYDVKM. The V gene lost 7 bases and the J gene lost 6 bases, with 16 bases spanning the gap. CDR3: CASMGPNRGQPQHF. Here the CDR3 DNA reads TGTGCCAGCATGGGCCCTAATAGGGGTCAGCCCCAGCATTTT.

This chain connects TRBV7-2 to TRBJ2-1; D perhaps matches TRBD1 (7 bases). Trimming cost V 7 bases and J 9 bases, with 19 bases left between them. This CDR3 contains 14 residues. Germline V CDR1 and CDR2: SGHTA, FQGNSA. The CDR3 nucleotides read TGTGCCAGCACCGTCGTGGAGGGGGCCGGTGAGCAGTTCTTC. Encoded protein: CASTVVEGAGEQFF.

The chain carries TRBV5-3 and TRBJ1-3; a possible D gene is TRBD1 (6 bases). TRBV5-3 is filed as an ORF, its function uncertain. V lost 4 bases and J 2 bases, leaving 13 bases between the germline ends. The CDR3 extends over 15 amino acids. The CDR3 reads CARSPLGGTGNTIYF. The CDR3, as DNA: TGTGCCAGAAGCCCCCTAGGGGGTACTGGAAACACCATATATTTT.

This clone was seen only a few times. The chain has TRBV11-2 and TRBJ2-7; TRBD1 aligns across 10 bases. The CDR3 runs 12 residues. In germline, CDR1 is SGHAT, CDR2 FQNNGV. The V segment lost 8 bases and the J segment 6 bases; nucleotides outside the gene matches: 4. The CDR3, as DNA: TGTGCCAGCGGGGACAGGGGCAGCGAGCAGTACTTC. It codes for CASGDRGSEQYF.

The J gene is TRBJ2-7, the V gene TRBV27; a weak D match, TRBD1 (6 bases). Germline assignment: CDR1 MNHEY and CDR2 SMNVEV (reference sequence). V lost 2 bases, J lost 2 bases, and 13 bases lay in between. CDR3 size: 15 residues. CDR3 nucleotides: TGTGCCAGCAGTTTAAAGGGGGTCCCCCCCTACGAGCAGTACTTC. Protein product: CASSLKGVPPYEQYF.

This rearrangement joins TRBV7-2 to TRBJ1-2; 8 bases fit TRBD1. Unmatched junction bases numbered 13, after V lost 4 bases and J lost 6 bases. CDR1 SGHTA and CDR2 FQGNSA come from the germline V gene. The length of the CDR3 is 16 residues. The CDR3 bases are TGTGCCAGCAGCTCAGCCCCAACAGGGGGTATTCATGGCTACACCTTC. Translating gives CASSSAPTGGIHGYTF.

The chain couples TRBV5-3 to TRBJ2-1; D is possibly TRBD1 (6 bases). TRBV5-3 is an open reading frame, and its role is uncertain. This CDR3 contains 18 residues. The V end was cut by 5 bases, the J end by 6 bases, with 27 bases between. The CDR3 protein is CARSCIRTGSLPPNEQFF. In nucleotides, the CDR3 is TGTGCCAGAAGTTGTATCCGAACAGGGAGCCTACCTCCCAATGAGCAGTTCTTC.

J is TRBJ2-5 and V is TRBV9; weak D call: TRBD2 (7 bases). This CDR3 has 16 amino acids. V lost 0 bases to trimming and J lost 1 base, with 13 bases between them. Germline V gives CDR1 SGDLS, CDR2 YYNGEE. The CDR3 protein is CASSVGAGASQETQYF. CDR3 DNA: TGTGCCAGCAGCGTAGGGGCGGGGGCCTCCCAAGAGACCCAGTACTTC. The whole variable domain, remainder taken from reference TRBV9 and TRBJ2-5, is DSGVTQTPKHLITATGQRVTLRCSPRSGDLSVYWYQQSLDQGLQFLIQYYNGEERAKGNILERFSAQQFPDLHSELNLSSLELGDSALYFCASSVGAGASQETQYFGPGTRLLVL.